A single sample is the source of the 15 T cell receptor beta chains below, sequenced in a study of a mutant IDH1 vaccine in newly diagnosed glioma. Antigens for these TCRs are unknown. Time point meaning: week 11, during vaccination. The study gave 300 ug of mutant IDH1 20-mer peptide per vaccine dose, with topical imiquimod. Method: immunoSEQ multiplex PCR; TCRdb's copy keeps in-frame clones and lacks some. The sample carries about 64,000 clones, roughly 80% recorded once. The source was PBMCs, collected from a glioma patient whose treatment included an IDH1 peptide vaccine. All receptors come from a woman between 45 and 60 years old with glioma.

This clone was detected a few times. This CDR3 reads CASSTLQGGAEAFF. The CDR3 bases are TGCGCCAGCAGCACGTTACAGGGTGGGGCTGAAGCTTTCTTT. The genes are TRBV5-1 and TRBJ1-1; D possibly corresponds to TRBD1 (6 bases). This CDR3 is built from 14 residues. Germline CDR1 is SGHRS and CDR2 is YFSETQ. V lost 4 bases and J lost 6, with 16 bases in between. Drawing the rest from reference TRBV5-1 and TRBJ1-1, the complete variable domain is KAGVTQTPRYLIKTRGQQVTLSCSPISGHRSVSWYQQTPGQGLQFLFEYFSETQRNKGNFPGRFSGRQFSNSRSEMNVSTLELGDSALYLCASSTLQGGAEAFFGQGTRLTVV.

This chain links TRBV10-1 with TRBJ2-5; possible D gene TRBD1, 6 bases. V lost 0 bases to trimming and J lost 3 bases, with 11 bases between them. Germline CDR1 reads WNHNN; CDR2 reads SYGVQD (reference sequence). The CDR3 length is 15 residues. DNA of the CDR3: TGCGCCAGCAGTGAGTCGAAATCAGGGGAAGAGACCCAGTACTTC. Translated, it gives CASSESKSGEETQYF.

The chain links TRBV4-3 to TRBJ1-5; TRBD1 matches 7 bases. The CDR3 is 15 residues long. CDR1 LGHNA and CDR2 YSLEER come from the germline V gene. Trimming took 1 base from V and 5 from J; bases not matched to a gene: 5. The CDR3 region has the DNA TGCGCCAGCAGCCAAGTCAGGGGGTGGGATCAGCCCCAGCATTTT. Translating gives CASSQVRGWDQPQHF.

The J gene is TRBJ2-3, the V gene TRBV5-1; TRBD2 agrees at 12 bases. Germline CDR1 reads SGHRS; CDR2 reads YFSETQ. CDR3 length: 15 amino acids. The ends lost 3 bases at V and 2 bases at J; junction bases unmatched: 1. CDR3 DNA sequence: TGCGCCAGCAGCTCTAGCGGGGGGGCCACAGATACGCAGTATTTT. It is translated as CASSSSGGATDTQYF.

The rearrangement uses TRBV27 and TRBJ1-5; no reliable D call. From germline, CDR1 is MNHEY and CDR2 SMNVEV (reference sequence). The CDR3 is made up of 14 amino acids. V gave up 4 bases and J gave up 7 bases, with 14 bases separating them. CDR3 region: CASSSPHSDQPQHF. The CDR3 region has the DNA TGTGCCAGCAGTTCCCCCCACAGTGACCAGCCCCAGCATTTT.

The rearrangement uses TRBV18 and TRBJ1-6, with D possibly being TRBD1 (5 bases). Germline V gives CDR1 KGHSH, CDR2 LQKENI. The length of the CDR3 is 16 residues. Trimming stripped 3 bases from V and 6 bases from J, with 15 bases between. DNA of the CDR3: TGTGCCAGCTCACCGGGGGGTCGGGACTCTAATTCACCCCTCCACTTT. This codes for CASSPGGRDSNSPLHF.

The chain is built from TRBV4-3 and TRBJ1-1; D unclear. The CDR3 is made up of 15 amino acids. Deletions cut 0 bases from V and 4 bases from J, with 12 bases between. CDR1 LGHNA and CDR2 YSLEER come from the germline V gene. The CDR3 is CASSQDVGRGTEAFF. CDR3 coding DNA: TGCGCCAGCAGCCAAGATGTGGGCAGAGGCACTGAAGCTTTCTTT.

The genes are TRBV10-3 and TRBJ1-1; D remains unclear. V was clipped by 4 bases and J by 4 bases, with 4 bases between them. CDR1 ENHRY and CDR2 SYGVKD come from the germline V gene. This CDR3 has 11 residues. The CDR3 reads CAISAGTEAFF. Here the CDR3 DNA reads TGTGCCATCAGTGCGGGCACTGAAGCTTTCTTT.

V and J are TRBV10-3 and TRBJ1-6; D might be TRBD1 (6 bases). Germline V gene lookup returns CDR1 ENHRY and CDR2 SYGVKD. V was clipped by 3 bases and J by 5 bases, with 14 bases between them. This CDR3 is built from 16 residues. CDR3 in DNA: TGTGCCATCAGTGACCACCGTGACAGGAATAATTCACCCCTCCACTTT. Its protein is CAISDHRDRNNSPLHF.

This clone has only one observation. The genes are TRBV13 and TRBJ2-6; D remains unclear. V lost 1 base and J lost 0, with 7 bases in between. CDR3 size: 16 residues. Per the germline V gene, CDR1 is PRHDT and CDR2 is FYEKMQ (reference sequence). The CDR3 bases are TGTGCCAGCAGCTTAGTAGGTCTCTCTGGGGCCAACGTCCTGACTTTC. Its translation: CASSLVGLSGANVLTF. Full variable domain (outside the CDR3, taken from reference TRBV13 and TRBJ2-6): AAGVIQSPRHLIKEKRETATLKCYPIPRHDTVYWYQQGPGQDPQFLISFYEKMQSDKGSIPDRFSAQQFSDYHSELNMSSLELGDSALYFCASSLVGLSGANVLTFGAGSRLTVL.

The chain has TRBV9 and TRBJ2-2, with TRBD2 matching 10 bases. CDR3 length: 17 amino acids. Germline V CDR1 and CDR2: SGDLS, YYNGEE. Trimming cost V 0 bases and J 2 bases; bases outside gene matches: 4. In nucleotides, the CDR3 is TGTGCCAGCAGCGTAGCGGCTAGCGGGGGAAACACCGGGGAGCTGTTTTTT. Protein sequence: CASSVAASGGNTGELFF.

The genes are TRBV9 and TRBJ2-1, with 9 bases lining up with TRBD1. Unmatched junction bases numbered 7, after V lost 2 bases and J lost 10 bases. CDR3 length equals 14 residues. Germline V gene data show CDR1 as SGDLS and CDR2 as YYNGEE. The CDR3 reads CASSVSGQGLEQFF. The CDR3 nucleotides are TGTGCCAGCAGCGTCTCGGGACAGGGTCTGGAGCAGTTCTTC. Supplemented by reference TRBV9 and TRBJ2-1, the full variable domain reads DSGVTQTPKHLITATGQRVTLRCSPRSGDLSVYWYQQSLDQGLQFLIQYYNGEERAKGNILERFSAQQFPDLHSELNLSSLELGDSALYFCASSVSGQGLEQFFGPGTRLTVL.

This clone occurred once. The chain links TRBV2 to TRBJ2-3; 14 bases are shared with TRBD2. The germline V gene encodes CDR1 SNHLY and CDR2 FYNNEI. The CDR3 runs 16 residues. Trimming cost V 4 bases and J 5 bases; bases outside gene matches: 5. The CDR3 loop reads CASSGGLAGGLDTQYF. The CDR3 nucleotides are TGTGCCAGCAGTGGTGGACTAGCGGGGGGCCTAGATACGCAGTATTTT.

The chain uses TRBV2 and TRBJ2-7; possible D gene TRBD2, 7 bases. The CDR3 has 19 amino acids. V was clipped by 11 bases and J by 1 base, with 33 bases between them. Germline V gene lookup returns CDR1 SNHLY and CDR2 FYNNEI. CDR3: CAATLWGGALITASYEQYF. The CDR3 DNA is TGTGCCGCGACTTTATGGGGGGGGGCCTTAATCACCGCATCCTACGAGCAGTACTTC.

This rearrangement joins TRBV7-6 to TRBJ1-2; D gene unclear. CDR3 length: 13 residues. Trimming cost V 1 base and J 2 bases, with 5 bases left between them. The V gene's germline CDR1 is SGHVS and CDR2 FNYEAQ. The CDR3 DNA sequence: TGTGCCAGCAGCTTAGAGAGAAACTATGGCTACACCTTC. It yields the protein CASSLERNYGYTF.